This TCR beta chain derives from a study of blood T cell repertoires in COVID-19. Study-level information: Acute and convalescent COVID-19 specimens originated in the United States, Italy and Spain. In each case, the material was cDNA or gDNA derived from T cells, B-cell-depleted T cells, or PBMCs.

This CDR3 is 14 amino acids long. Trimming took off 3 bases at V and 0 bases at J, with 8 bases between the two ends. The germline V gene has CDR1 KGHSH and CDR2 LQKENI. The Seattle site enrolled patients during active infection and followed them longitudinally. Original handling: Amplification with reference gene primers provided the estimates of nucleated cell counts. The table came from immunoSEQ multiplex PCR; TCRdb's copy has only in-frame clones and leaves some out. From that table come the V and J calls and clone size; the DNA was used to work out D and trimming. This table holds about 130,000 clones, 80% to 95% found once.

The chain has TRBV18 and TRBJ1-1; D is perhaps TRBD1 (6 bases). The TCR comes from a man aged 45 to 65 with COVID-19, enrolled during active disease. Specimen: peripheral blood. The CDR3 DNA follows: TGTGCCAGCTCACCTAACAGGGTGAACACTGAAGCTTTCTTT. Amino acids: CASSPNRVNTEAFF.